This TCR beta chain appears in the sequencing data of a study of blood T cell repertoires in COVID-19. The wider study: Donors in the United States, Italy and Spain gave samples during acute or convalescent COVID-19. Nucleic acid was either cDNA or gDNA, and it came from T cells, B-cell-depleted T cells, or PBMCs.

In the authors' workflow: Reference gene primer amplification in the assay estimated nucleated cell counts. Sequencing used immunoSEQ multiplex PCR; TCRdb keeps in-frame clones, though not all of them. For V, J and clone size, that table is used; D and trimming come from the DNA. The sample has roughly 100,000 clones, 70% to 90% seen once; the top ten hold about 1.9%. Enrolment of Seattle patients took place during active infection, and they were followed longitudinally. The germline CDR1 and CDR2 sequences are MDHEN and SYDVKM. V dropped 6 bases and J dropped 6; count of bases not matched to a gene: 7. The CDR3 runs 15 residues.

The sequence derives from a man aged 50-60 years with COVID-19, enrolled during active disease. J is TRBJ1-5 and V is TRBV28, with 11 positions matching TRBD1. The sequenced material came from peripheral blood. The CDR3 loop reads CASSSRDRGSQPQHF. CDR3 DNA sequence: TGTGCCAGCAGCTCCCGGGACAGGGGGAGTCAGCCCCAGCATTTT.